One and the same sample provided the 14 T cell receptor beta chains below, sequenced in a study of blood T cells in healthy people across ages. PCR was performed a second time for roughly 7 to 11 cycles using a sample-barcoded 5' primer and a J-beta primer mix. TCRdb re-called the 5' RACE reads through MiXCR, storing one row per CDR3 protein. The sample yields about 1.1 million distinct CDR3 sequences, roughly two fifths seen once. The source material was blood. Every receptor here comes from a young man in good health.

This clonotype was counted only a few times. The rearrangement links TRBV6-5 to TRBJ1-5; D is ambiguous. The CDR3 consists of 15 residues. Germline CDR1 and CDR2: MNHEY and SVGAGI. V was shortened by 2 bases and J by 0 bases, with 8 bases between the two germline ends. CDR3 DNA sequence: TGTGCCAGCAGTTACCGGCAGTATAGCAATCAGCCCCAGCATTTT. This codes for CASSYRQYSNQPQHF.

This chain connects TRBV29-1 to TRBJ2-5; the D is unclear. The CDR3 is 11 residues long. CDR1 SQVTM and CDR2 ANQGSEA come from the germline V gene. The ends were cut back, 3 bases at V and 4 bases at J, with 6 bases in the middle. The CDR3 DNA reads TGCAGCGTTGAGATAGGAGAGACCCAGTACTTC. Translating gives CSVEIGETQYF.

In this sample, this clonotype turned up a few times. The rearrangement links TRBV4-3 to TRBJ1-2, with 9 bases fitting TRBD1. The CDR3 totals 17 residues. V trimming: 0 bases; J trimming: 4 bases; junction bases outside the gene matches: 9. Looked up from germline, CDR1 is LGHNA and CDR2 is YSLEER. The CDR3 loop is CASSQDRGQGPLYGYTF. CDR3 coding DNA: TGCGCCAGCAGCCAAGATAGGGGACAGGGTCCCCTCTATGGCTACACCTTC.

This clonotype has a handful of counts. The chain has TRBV6-2 or TRBV6-3 and TRBJ2-1, with a possible D match to TRBD2 (7 bases). The CDR3 spans 19 residues. The V end lost 0 bases, the J end lost 5 bases, and 23 bases lay between the germline ends. Germline CDR1 and CDR2: MNHEY and SVGEGT. CDR3 DNA sequence: TGTGCCAGCAGTTACTCGACAGCGTTTAGGGGGGGCCTCCACAATGAGCAGTTCTTC. Its translation: CASSYSTAFRGGLHNEQFF.

Only a few counts were recorded for this clonotype. The rearrangement links TRBV27 to TRBJ2-7, with D possibly being TRBD1 (5 bases). This CDR3 has 13 amino acids. V was trimmed by 3 bases and J by 7 bases, leaving 13 bases between them. The germline CDR1 and CDR2 sequences are MNHEY and SMNVEV (reference sequence). CDR3 sequence: CASSFETVWEQYF. CDR3 DNA sequence: TGTGCCAGCAGTTTTGAGACAGTCTGGGAGCAGTACTTC.

The V and J genes are TRBV7-2 and TRBJ1-1; D perhaps matches TRBD1 (6 bases). The ends were cut back, 5 bases at V and 6 bases at J, with 10 bases in the middle. This CDR3 is 12 amino acids long. In germline, CDR1 is SGHTA, CDR2 FQGNSA. CDR3 coding DNA: TGTGCCAGCAGCCAGGGGACCGCTGAAGCTTTCTTT. This sequence encodes CASSQGTAEAFF. Supplemented by reference TRBV7-2 and TRBJ1-1, the full variable domain reads GAGVSQSPSNKVTEKGKDVELRCDPISGHTALYWYRQSLGQGLEFLIYFQGNSAPDKSGLPSDRFSAERTGGSVSTLTIQRTQQEDSAVYLCASSQGTAEAFFGQGTRLTVV.

This clonotype was observed a few times. The rearrangement uses TRBV7-2 and TRBJ2-7; the D is unclear. The assigned J gene may be wrong: the sequence end matches TRBJ2-5 better. The CDR3 extends over 14 amino acids. The germline V gene has CDR1 SGHTA and CDR2 FQGNSA. The CDR3 DNA sequence: TGTGCCAGCACATTGTCAACGGTGAAAGAGACCCAGTACTTC. The encoded protein is CASTLSTVKETQYF.

The chain recombines TRBV5-1 with TRBJ1-1; TRBD1 might be the D (5 bases). V dropped 5 bases and J dropped 1 base, with 12 bases sitting between them. The CDR3 has 14 residues. CDR1 and CDR2 (germline): SGHRS, YFSETQ. CDR3 coding DNA: TGCGCCAGCAGGAACGAGGGGAAGAACACTGAAGCTTTCTTT. It specifies CASRNEGKNTEAFF.

The chain employs TRBV27 and TRBJ1-5; D is possibly TRBD1 (5 bases). The CDR3 contains 13 residues. In germline, CDR1 is MNHEY, CDR2 SMNVEV (reference sequence). V shed 7 bases and J shed 3 bases, with 10 bases lying between them. In nucleotides, the CDR3 is TGTGCCAGCATGGGGGGAAACAATCAGCCCCAGCATTTT. It codes for CASMGGNNQPQHF.

The chain carries TRBV19 and TRBJ2-2, with D maybe TRBD2 (6 bases). The germline gives CDR1 LNHDA, CDR2 SQIVND (reference sequence). The CDR3 sequence is 16 residues long. The V and J ends lost 6 bases and 2 bases respectively, with 16 bases between them. The CDR3 reads CASRKTGTLNTGELFF. CDR3 nucleotide sequence: TGTGCCAGTAGGAAAACCGGGACTCTCAACACCGGGGAGCTGTTTTTT. The complete variable domain, with remaining parts taken from reference TRBV19 and TRBJ2-2, reads DGGITQSPKYLFRKEGQNVTLSCEQNLNHDAMYWYRQDPGQGLRLIYYSQIVNDFQKGDIAEGYSVSREKKESFPLTVTSAQKNPTAFYLCASRKTGTLNTGELFFGEGSRLTVL.

V is TRBV7-9 and J is TRBJ1-6, with a weak D call TRBD1 (6 bases). The CDR3 has 15 residues. Germline CDR1 is SEHNR and CDR2 is FQNEAQ (reference sequence). The V end was cut by 3 bases, the J end by 5 bases, with 11 bases between. In nucleotides, the CDR3 is TGTGCCAGCAGCTTGTTTGCAGGGGATAATTCACCCCTCCACTTT. Its protein is CASSLFAGDNSPLHF.

This clonotype was counted ten times or more. This rearrangement joins TRBV12-3 or TRBV12-4 to TRBJ2-1, with 10 positions matching TRBD2. This CDR3 is built from 14 residues. V shed 2 bases and J 7 bases; nucleotides not matched to a gene: 2. CDR3 sequence reads: CASSLTSGVNEQFF. The CDR3 DNA follows: TGTGCCAGCAGTTTAACTAGCGGGGTAAATGAGCAGTTCTTC.

The chain employs TRBV25-1 and TRBJ1-2, with 7 bases fitting TRBD1. With V trimmed by 1 base and J by 6 bases, 11 bases remained unmatched. CDR1 and CDR2 (germline): MGHDK, SYGVNS. The CDR3 totals 16 residues. CDR3 sequence reads: CASSESRAGGGDGYTF. The CDR3 DNA follows: TGTGCCAGCAGTGAATCAAGGGCAGGGGGAGGTGATGGCTACACCTTC.

This clonotype was counted a few times. The rearrangement uses TRBV12-3 or TRBV12-4 and TRBJ2-3, with D perhaps assigned TRBD1 or TRBD2 (5 bases each). Trimming shortened V by 2 bases and J by 5 bases, and 14 bases separated the two germline ends. The CDR3 is 15 amino acids. This chain's CDR3 is CASSLRDRRGDTQYF. The CDR3 coding sequence is TGTGCCAGCAGTTTAAGGGACCGACGGGGAGATACGCAGTATTTT.